These T cell receptor beta chains were read from a single sample in a study of T-cell memory formation after mild COVID-19. From the 5' RACE reads, TCRdb called clonotypes with MiXCR, one entry per CDR3 protein. The sample contains under 450,000 distinct CDR3 sequences, 20% to 25% of which appear only once. The sample was PBMCs or a T cell subset sorted from them (not recorded which). All receptors come from a man in his late teens or twenties who had mild COVID-19 (a few samples of this study predate the infection). Cell type and time point are not known. Both conserved end residues are part of each CDR3.

TRBJ2-5	TRBV28	CASSDTGGSETQYF
TRBJ2-1	TRBV29-1	CSDGTGDSLGEQFF
TRBJ1-1	TRBV4-2	CASSLLGGRNTEAFF
TRBJ1-4	TRBV2	CASRERTATNEKLFF
TRBJ2-2	TRBV6-2/TRBV6-3	CASMVANTGELFF
TRBJ2-2	TRBV2	CASSGASSTGELFF
TRBJ2-1	TRBV20-1	CSARVTGGGHNEQFF
TRBJ2-2	TRBV7-2	CASSRGGNTGELFF
TRBJ1-2	TRBV5-5	CASSLEVRGSGYTF
TRBJ2-5	TRBV4-1	CASSQVEQGGSEETQYF
TRBJ2-7	TRBV15	CATSRLSRSGSYEQYF
TRBJ1-1	TRBV20-1	CSANRDQNTEAFF
TRBJ2-6	TRBV2	CASSNDGGANVLTF
TRBJ2-5	TRBV20-1	CSAPRLWGGRETQYF
TRBJ2-3	TRBV27	CASSLRQGARGTDTQYF
TRBJ2-5	TRBV5-4	CASSLAGGSGGGETQYF
TRBJ2-3	TRBV12-3/TRBV12-4	CASSLGASGDTDTQYF
TRBJ2-5	TRBV3-1	CASSQVLAGLQETQYF
TRBJ1-2	TRBV28	CASRDLNYGYTF
TRBJ2-5	TRBV20-1	CSAAKGLAGETQYF
TRBJ2-5	TRBV12-3/TRBV12-4	CASSPRVSEETQYF
TRBJ1-1	TRBV29-1	CSVEDLPGLNTEAFF
TRBJ1-2	TRBV7-9	CASSWASRNYGYTF
TRBJ2-2	TRBV12-3/TRBV12-4	CASRRNLGRGELFF
TRBJ2-2	TRBV16	CASSPQPSSRADTGELFF
TRBJ2-7	TRBV5-1	CASSHLGDRVGEQYF
TRBJ2-1	TRBV11-2	CASGNSFSYNEQFF
TRBJ1-2	TRBV6-6	CASRRDRGTPHF
TRBJ1-2	TRBV29-1	CSVEEGTAENYGYTF
TRBJ2-1	TRBV19	CASSIASGGGNYNEQFF
TRBJ2-4	TRBV13	CASSSWTGRNIQYF
TRBJ2-5	TRBV5-1	CASSEGRPMAQYF
TRBJ2-3	TRBV5-1	CASSPQGTRSDTQYF
TRBJ1-2	TRBV4-1	CASSQDSGQHTNYGYTF
TRBJ1-1	TRBV7-2	CASRRQGANTEAFF
TRBJ1-2	TRBV5-1	CASSRGQAINYGYTF
TRBJ1-4	TRBV15	CATSRDRGWDEKLFF
TRBJ2-1	TRBV7-9	CASSFGGALSNEQFF
TRBJ1-2	TRBV6-1	CASTMGVTDYGYTF
TRBJ2-5	TRBV7-9	CASSSRSGSGDETQYF